The 12 T cell receptor beta chains in this list originate from one sample, sequenced in a study of T cell responses to AZD1222 COVID-19 vaccine. The data were produced by immunoSEQ multiplex PCR, yet TCRdb's version contains in-frame clones alone and is incomplete. The sample lists some 120,000 clones, 92% occurring once. Material: peripheral blood, obtained 28 days after the second AZD1222 dose. The receptors come from an adult who received the AZD1222 COVID-19 vaccine.

This clone was observed a few times. V and J are TRBV28 and TRBJ1-5; 8 nucleotides line up with TRBD1. The CDR3 has 18 amino acids. The V gene's germline CDR1 is MDHEN and CDR2 SYDVKM. V shed 6 bases, J shed 6 bases, and the junction held 19 bases outside the gene matches. The CDR3 bases are TGTGCCAGCAGCTCGCGGGGGGGACAGGATCTGGCTGGTCAGCCCCAGCATTTT. Its protein product is CASSSRGGQDLAGQPQHF.

This chain connects TRBV28 to TRBJ1-6; no clear D. This CDR3 contains 14 residues. V lost 5 bases to trimming and J lost 9 bases, with 14 bases between them. Germline V gives CDR1 MDHEN, CDR2 SYDVKM. The CDR3 DNA reads TGTGCCAGCAGTCTCGGAGGTGACCGTTCACCCCTCCACTTT. It specifies CASSLGGDRSPLHF. Drawing the rest from reference TRBV28 and TRBJ1-6, the complete variable domain is DVKVTQSSRYLVKRTGEKVFLECVQDMDHENMFWYRQDPGLGLRLIYFSYDVKMKEKGDIPEGYSVSREKKERFSLILESASTNQTSMYLCASSLGGDRSPLHFGNGTRLTVT.

The chain carries TRBV6-4 and TRBJ1-2; 10 bases agree with TRBD1. The CDR3 extends over 15 amino acids. J lost 6 bases, V lost 0 bases, and 4 bases had no gene match. CDR1 is MRHNA and CDR2 is SNTAGT in the germline V gene. In DNA form, the CDR3 reads TGTGCCAGCAGTGACTCCGGGACAGGGGAGAATGGCTACACCTTC. The encoded protein is CASSDSGTGENGYTF.

The CDR3 sequence: CAWRQGITGNQPQHF. CDR3 coding DNA: TGTGCCTGGAGGCAAGGGATCACGGGGAATCAGCCCCAGCATTTT. The J gene is TRBJ1-5, the V gene TRBV30; D gene uncertain. This CDR3 contains 15 residues. The germline V and J ends were trimmed by 3 bases and 4 bases, with 16 bases remaining between them. Per the germline V gene, CDR1 is GTSNPN and CDR2 is SVGIG (reference sequence).

The chain carries TRBV7-9 and TRBJ1-2, with 8 bases matching TRBD1. The length of the CDR3 is 14 residues. Per germline, CDR1 SEHNR and CDR2 FQNEAQ (reference sequence). J gave up 5 bases and V 5 bases, and 7 bases lay outside the gene matches. The CDR3 loop reads CASSLGQGLYGYTF. In DNA form, the CDR3 reads TGTGCCAGCAGCCTCGGACAGGGTTTGTATGGCTACACCTTC.

The chain combines TRBV10-2 with TRBJ1-1; perhaps TRBD1 as D (5 bases). The V end was cut by 6 bases, the J end by 4 bases, with 15 bases between. Germline CDR1 reads WSHSY; CDR2 reads SAAADI. The CDR3 has 14 amino acids. The CDR3, as DNA: TGCGCCAGCAGCCTCGACAGAGGTGGCACTGAAGCTTTCTTT. As protein: CASSLDRGGTEAFF.

The chain has TRBV2 and TRBJ1-4, with D possibly TRBD1 on 6 matching bases. CDR1 and CDR2 (germline): SNHLY, FYNNEI. With 7 bases removed from V and 7 bases from J, the gap between germline ends came to 13 bases. The CDR3 is made up of 13 amino acids. CDR3 bases: TGTGCCAGCACGGGGGGCCTGGGTGAAAAACTGTTTTTT. Its translation: CASTGGLGEKLFF.

This chain connects TRBV6-4 to TRBJ2-6; D gene unclear. Germline V lookup: CDR1 MRHNA, CDR2 SNTAGT. This CDR3 has 16 amino acids. Trimming took 3 bases from V and 0 from J, leaving 9 bases between them. CDR3 DNA: TGTGCCAGCAGTGAAGGCACGAGCTCTGGGGCCAACGTCCTGACTTTC. This gives the protein CASSEGTSSGANVLTF.

The V call is TRBV7-9, the J call TRBJ1-3; D is unresolved. Germline CDR1 reads SEHNR; CDR2 reads FQNEAQ (reference sequence). The length of the CDR3 is 16 residues. V was cut by 4 bases and J by 0 bases, with 13 bases left in between. The CDR3 reads CASSSTVQSSGNTIYF. As DNA, the CDR3 is TGTGCCAGCAGCTCTACAGTACAGAGCTCTGGAAACACCATATATTTT.

The CDR3 protein is CASSPRDRDLTLHF. Written as DNA, the CDR3 is TGTGCCAGCAGTCCCCGGGACAGGGATTTAACCCTCCACTTT. The chain recombines TRBV25-1 with TRBJ1-6, with 9 nucleotides matching TRBD1. Looked up from germline, CDR1 is MGHDK and CDR2 is SYGVNS. There are 14 residues in the CDR3. Unmatched junction bases numbered 10, after V lost 5 bases and J lost 14 bases.

This chain joins TRBV27 and TRBJ2-7, with a weak D call TRBD2 (6 bases). Germline values: CDR1 MNHEY, CDR2 SMNVEV (reference sequence). This CDR3 has 14 amino acids. Trimming cost V 5 bases and J 3 bases, with 14 bases left between them. The CDR3 here is CASSLLLGGYEQYF. DNA of the CDR3: TGTGCCAGCAGTCTCCTGCTGGGGGGCTACGAGCAGTACTTC.

The chain joins TRBV3-1 (or the pseudogene TRBV3-2) to TRBJ1-5, with no clear D. The CDR3 is 14 residues long. The germline gives CDR1 LGHDT, CDR2 YNNKEL (reference sequence). V was trimmed by 4 bases and J by 0 bases, leaving 7 bases between them. CDR3 region: CASSPRHSNQPQHF. As DNA, the CDR3 is TGTGCCAGCAGCCCCCGACATAGCAATCAGCCCCAGCATTTT.